The 9 T cell receptor beta chains in this list originate from one sample, sequenced in a study of T cells after yellow fever vaccination. In TCRdb, the 5' RACE reads were re-called with MiXCR into one record per CDR3 protein. The table has 500,000 to 650,000 distinct CDR3 sequences, around 12% seen once. Source: PBMCs, taken on the day of the yellow fever booster vaccination. These receptors originate from a young man who received the YFV17D yellow fever vaccine.

This clonotype was seen a handful of times. CDR3 in DNA: TGCGCCAGCAGCTTGACCGGGACAGGGGGTGCTGAAGCTTTCTTT. Amino acid sequence: CASSLTGTGGAEAFF. The chain combines TRBV5-1 with TRBJ1-1; 11 bases fit TRBD1. CDR1 SGHRS and CDR2 YFSETQ come from the germline V gene. CDR3 length: 15 amino acids. The V segment lost 1 base and the J segment 6 bases; nucleotides outside the gene matches: 5.

The CDR3 coding sequence is TGTGCCAGCAGCCCTAGTCGGGGGAGGGCCGTAGGTGAGCAGTTCTTC. Translation gives CASSPSRGRAVGEQFF. The V and J genes are TRBV7-9 and TRBJ2-1; the match to TRBD2 covers 7 bases. V shed 5 bases, J shed 9 bases, and the junction held 16 bases outside the gene matches. This CDR3 is built from 16 residues. Germline V lookup: CDR1 SEHNR, CDR2 FQNEAQ (reference sequence).

V usage is TRBV5-1 and J usage is TRBJ1-1; D is unclear. The V and J ends lost 7 bases and 0 bases respectively, with 10 bases between them. Germline loops: CDR1 SGHRS, CDR2 YFSETQ. The CDR3 has 13 residues. CDR3 loop: CASALLVNTEAFF. The CDR3 DNA reads as TGCGCCAGCGCTCTGCTCGTGAACACTGAAGCTTTCTTT.

This chain joins TRBV20-1 and TRBJ1-5, with 7 bases aligning to TRBD1. CDR3 length: 14 amino acids. J was trimmed by 1 base and V by 6 bases; bases with no gene match: 6. The germline V gene encodes CDR1 DFQATT and CDR2 SNEGSKA (reference sequence). CDR3 residues: CSANDRESNQPQHF. CDR3 DNA: TGCAGTGCAAACGACAGGGAGAGCAATCAGCCCCAGCATTTT.

The CDR3 here is CSASRNGHSYEQYF. The CDR3 nucleotides read TGCAGTGCTTCCCGGAACGGTCATTCCTACGAGCAGTACTTC. V usage is TRBV20-1 and J usage is TRBJ2-7; no firm D call. Germline CDR1 DFQATT, CDR2 SNEGSKA (reference sequence). The CDR3 length is 14 residues. Trimming left V 5 bases short and J 1 base short, with 15 bases between.

This chain connects TRBV12-3 or TRBV12-4 to TRBJ1-1; D uncertain. The ends were cut back, 6 bases at V and 8 bases at J, with 16 bases in the middle. This CDR3 spans 13 amino acids. The CDR3 DNA reads TGTGCCAGCAGGCCCTCTGTCGGAAGGGAAGCTTTCTTT. It encodes CASRPSVGREAFF.

This clonotype has just a few counts. The V call is TRBV2, the J call TRBJ2-5; TRBD1 is a possible D gene (6 bases). This CDR3 is 14 amino acids long. Looked up from germline, CDR1 is SNHLY and CDR2 is FYNNEI. The V gene lost 6 bases and the J gene lost 1 base, with 12 bases spanning the gap. CDR3 in DNA: TGTGCCAGCAGCAACAGACAGGTCCAAGAGACCCAGTACTTC. This translates into CASSNRQVQETQYF. The full variable domain, rest sourced from reference TRBV2 and TRBJ2-5, is EPEVTQTPSHQVTQMGQEVILRCVPISNHLYFYWYRQILGQKVEFLVSFYNNEISEKSEIFDDQFSVERPDGSNFTLKIRSTKLEDSAMYFCASSNRQVQETQYFGPGTRLLVL.

This clonotype was detected a few times. The chain carries TRBV7-6 and TRBJ2-5; 10 nucleotides match TRBD2. V lost 7 bases to trimming and J lost 6 bases; unmatched junction nucleotides: 11. This CDR3 region has 15 residues. Germline V gene lookup returns CDR1 SGHVS and CDR2 FNYEAQ. CDR3 sequence: CASKVLAGEMQTQYF. CDR3 coding DNA: TGTGCCAGCAAGGTCCTAGCGGGAGAAATGCAGACCCAGTACTTC.

This clonotype was recorded a few times. One junction end does not reproduce the germline sequence, and a read error may be involved. The V gene is TRBV7-7, the J gene TRBJ2-5, with unresolved D. CDR1 is SSHAT and CDR2 is FNYEAQ in the germline V gene (reference sequence). The length of the CDR3 is 13 residues. The CDR3 sequence is CASSHGSIETQYF. In DNA, the CDR3 is TGTGCTAGCAGCCACGGGTCGATAGAGACCCAGTACTTC.